The TCR beta chain under discussion was sequenced for a study of regulatory T cells in long-lasting Graves disease. Both iRepertoire HTBI primers and Arm-PCR of CDR3 regions were used to build the TCR beta libraries. A single record per CDR3 protein comes from TCRdb applying MiXCR to the multiplex PCR reads. Of around 450,000 distinct CDR3 sequences listed, over 12% are singletons. Time point described: newly diagnosed GD, antithyroid drugs for less than 3 months. The TCR library was made from RNA extracted from PBMCs. This clonotype was seen more than once but under ten times. This CDR3 region has 13 residues. V shed 3 bases and J shed 14 bases, with 17 bases lying between them. The same sample was also used in a study of T cells in Graves' hyperthyroidism and ophthalmopathy.

The sequence derives from a woman in her thirties or forties with Graves disease. The rearrangement uses TRBV12-3 or TRBV12-4 and TRBJ2-1; the D gene is possibly TRBD1 (6 bases). The material was peripheral blood mononuclear cells (PBMCs), obtained at new diagnosis, from a patient treated with antithyroid drugs. CDR3 in DNA: TGTGCCAGCAGTTTGGGACACCCTGGTGGTGAGTTCTTC. The encoded protein is CASSLGHPGGEFF.